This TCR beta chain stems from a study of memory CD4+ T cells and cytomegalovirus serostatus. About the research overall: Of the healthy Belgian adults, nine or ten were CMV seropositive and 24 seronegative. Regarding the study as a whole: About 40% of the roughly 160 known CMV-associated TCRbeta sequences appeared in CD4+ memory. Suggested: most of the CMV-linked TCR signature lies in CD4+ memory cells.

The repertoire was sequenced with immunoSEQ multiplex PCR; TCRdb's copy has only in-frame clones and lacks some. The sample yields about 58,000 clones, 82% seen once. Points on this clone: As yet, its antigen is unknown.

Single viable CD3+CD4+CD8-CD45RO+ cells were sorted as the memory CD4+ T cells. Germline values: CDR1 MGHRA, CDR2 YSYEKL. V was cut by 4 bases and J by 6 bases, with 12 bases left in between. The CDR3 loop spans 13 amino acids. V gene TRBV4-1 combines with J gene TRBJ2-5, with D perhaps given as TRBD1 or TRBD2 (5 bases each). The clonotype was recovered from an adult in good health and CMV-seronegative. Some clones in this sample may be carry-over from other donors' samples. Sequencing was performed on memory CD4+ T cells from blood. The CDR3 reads CASSPARDQTQYF. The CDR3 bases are TGCGCCAGCAGCCCTGCCAGGGACCAGACCCAGTACTTC.